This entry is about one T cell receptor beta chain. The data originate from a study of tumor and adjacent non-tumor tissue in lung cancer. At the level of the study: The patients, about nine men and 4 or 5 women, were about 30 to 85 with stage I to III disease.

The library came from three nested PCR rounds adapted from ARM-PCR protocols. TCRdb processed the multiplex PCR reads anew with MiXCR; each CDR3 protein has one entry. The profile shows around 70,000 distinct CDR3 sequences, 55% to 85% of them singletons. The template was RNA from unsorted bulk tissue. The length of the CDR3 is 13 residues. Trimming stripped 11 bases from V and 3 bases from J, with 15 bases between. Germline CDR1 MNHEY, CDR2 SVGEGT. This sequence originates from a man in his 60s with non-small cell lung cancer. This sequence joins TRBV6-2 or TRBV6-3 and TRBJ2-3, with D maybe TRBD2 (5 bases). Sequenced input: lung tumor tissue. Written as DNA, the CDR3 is TGTGCCTGTATAGGGAGTAGAACAGATACGCAGTATTTT. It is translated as CACIGSRTDTQYF.